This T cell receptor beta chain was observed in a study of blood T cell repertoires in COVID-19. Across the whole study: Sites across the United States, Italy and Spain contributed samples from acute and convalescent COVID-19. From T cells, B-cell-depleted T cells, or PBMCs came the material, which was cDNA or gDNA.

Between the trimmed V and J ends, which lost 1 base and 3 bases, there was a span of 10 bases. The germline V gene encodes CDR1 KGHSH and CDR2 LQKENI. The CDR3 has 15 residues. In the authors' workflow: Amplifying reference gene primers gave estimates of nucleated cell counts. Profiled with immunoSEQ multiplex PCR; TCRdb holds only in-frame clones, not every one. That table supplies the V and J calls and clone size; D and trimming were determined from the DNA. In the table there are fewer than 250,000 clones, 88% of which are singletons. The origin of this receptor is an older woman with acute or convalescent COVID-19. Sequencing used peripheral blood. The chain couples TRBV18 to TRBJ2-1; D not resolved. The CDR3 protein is CASSPRQVYYNEQFF. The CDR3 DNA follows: TGTGCCAGCTCACCACGCCAGGTATACTACAATGAGCAGTTCTTC.